This entry describes one TCR beta chain. The antigen remains undetermined. The data belong to a study of cytomegalovirus exposure and HLA in healthy donors. Study-wide findings and caveats: Roughly uniform sequencing depth across donors was assumed, possibly incorrectly.

Trimming took 6 bases from V and 6 from J; bases not matched to a gene: 9. The CDR3 length is 15 residues. From germline, CDR1 is MRHNA and CDR2 SNTAGT. The PCR ran on 60 Vbeta and 13 Jbeta primers. Here immunoSEQ multiplex PCR was the method, and the copy in TCRdb shows in-frame clones only, minus some. This table lists around 50,000 clones. When sampled, the donors appeared nominally healthy, though they likely had unrecorded immune exposures. The genes are TRBV6-4 and TRBJ2-2; 8 bases map to TRBD2. Sequencing was performed on PBMCs. The TCR sequence derives from a woman in her forties or fifties in good health and CMV-seropositive. CDR3 in amino acids: CASSPDGGAAGELFF. In DNA, the CDR3 is TGTGCCAGCAGCCCCGACGGGGGGGCCGCCGGGGAGCTGTTTTTT.